Each of the 13 T cell receptor beta chains below was sequenced from the same sample in a study of human T cells and chemical hapten exposure. Time point specified: healthy volunteer bleed at 2 weeks. The study extracted total RNA from unfractionated whole blood. A single record per CDR3 protein comes from TCRdb applying MiXCR to the RACE reads. Among roughly 130,000 distinct CDR3 sequences listed, approximately 9% were seen once. The sequenced material came from whole blood. The receptors were sampled from a male donor in good health. Some clones in this sample may be carry-over from other donors' samples.

The chain carries TRBV11-1 and TRBJ1-2; no clear D. The CDR3 consists of 12 residues. Germline values: CDR1 SGHAT, CDR2 FQDESV (reference sequence). Trimming took off 0 bases at V and 3 bases at J, with 2 bases between the two ends. The CDR3 DNA sequence: TGTGCCAGCAGCTTAGCGCACTATGGCTACACCTTC. Its translation: CASSLAHYGYTF.

The chain uses TRBV12-5 and TRBJ1-6; D unclear. Germline CDR1 reads LGHNT; CDR2 reads FRNRAP. This CDR3 spans 13 amino acids. Deletions cut 4 bases from V and 11 bases from J, with 12 bases between. The CDR3 here is CASGSSGIPPLHF. In nucleotides, the CDR3 is TGTGCTAGTGGTTCCTCGGGGATACCACCCCTCCACTTT.

The chain recombines TRBV12-3 or TRBV12-4 with TRBJ2-1, with 8 bases aligning to TRBD1. The CDR3 consists of 20 residues. The V and J ends lost 1 base and 0 bases, in that order; junction bases with no gene match: 14. This CDR3 reads CASSLGGRSRGPLSYNEQFF. CDR3 coding DNA: TGTGCCAGCAGTTTAGGGGGTCGAAGCAGGGGGCCCCTCTCCTACAATGAGCAGTTCTTC.

This clonotype was recorded many times. The rearrangement uses TRBV14 and TRBJ2-3; perhaps D is TRBD1 or TRBD2 (5 bases each). The CDR3 covers 16 residues. CDR1 is SGHDN, CDR2 FVKESK, per germline. V lost 1 base and J 3 bases, leaving 14 bases between the germline ends. The CDR3 coding sequence is TGTGCCAGCAGCCAAGGGGACGTCACTGGGACAGATACGCAGTATTTT. This codes for CASSQGDVTGTDTQYF. The variable domain in full, completed from reference TRBV14 and TRBJ2-3, reads EAGVTQFPSHSVIEKGQTVTLRCDPISGHDNLYWYRRVMGKEIKFLLHFVKESKQDESGMPNNRFLAERTGGTYSTLKVQPAELEDSGVYFCASSQGDVTGTDTQYFGPGTRLTVL.

This clonotype was recorded a few times. As DNA, the CDR3 is TGCGCCAGCACCTCTGGGACAGCAGCGTACGAGCAGTACTTC. This encodes CASTSGTAAYEQYF. J is TRBJ2-7 and V is TRBV5-1; TRBD1 aligns across 7 bases. The germline V gene has CDR1 SGHRS and CDR2 YFSETQ. This CDR3 has 14 residues. Trimming removed 6 bases from V and 4 bases from J; junction bases left unmatched: 10. Drawing the rest from reference TRBV5-1 and TRBJ2-7, the complete variable domain is KAGVTQTPRYLIKTRGQQVTLSCSPISGHRSVSWYQQTPGQGLQFLFEYFSETQRNKGNFPGRFSGRQFSNSRSEMNVSTLELGDSALYLCASTSGTAAYEQYFGPGTRLTVT.

V gene TRBV4-1 combines with J gene TRBJ2-1; 11 positions agree with TRBD2. CDR3 size: 19 residues. The J segment lost 5 bases and the V segment lost 4 bases, leaving 16 bases of the junction unmatched. Germline CDR1 MGHRA, CDR2 YSYEKL. The CDR3: CASSRPFPQTSGVNNEQFF. The CDR3 region has the DNA TGCGCCAGCAGCCGTCCCTTCCCCCAGACTAGCGGGGTAAACAATGAGCAGTTCTTC.

The rearrangement uses TRBV5-4 and TRBJ2-1, with TRBD2 identical over 10 bases. The trim removed 1 base at V and 3 bases at J, leaving 1 base unmatched. Germline V gives CDR1 SGHNT, CDR2 YYREEE (reference sequence). This CDR3 has 15 residues. The CDR3 nucleotides are TGTGCCAGCAGCTTGACTAGCGGGGTCTACAATGAGCAGTTCTTC. Amino acid sequence: CASSLTSGVYNEQFF.

About this clonotype: The missing conserved phenylalanine or tryptophan at the end of this CDR3 makes a read error likely. The gene calls are TRBV29-1 and TRBJ2-3, with D possibly being TRBD2 (6 bases). V was pared by 5 bases and J by 0 bases, with 6 bases between. The germline CDR1 and CDR2 sequences are SQVTM and ANQGSEA. The CDR3 is 12 amino acids. The CDR3 sequence: CSVLASTDTQYI. Here the CDR3 DNA reads TGCAGCGTTCTAGCGAGCACAGATACGCAGTATATT.

DNA for the CDR3: TGTGCCAGCAGCTTAAGGCGTAAGGGGACTAGCGGGAATTCCTACAATGAGCAGTTCTTC. Its translation: CASSLRRKGTSGNSYNEQFF. The rearrangement uses TRBV7-6 and TRBJ2-1; TRBD2 agrees at 13 bases. From germline, CDR1 is SGHVS and CDR2 FNYEAQ. V dropped 2 bases and J dropped 1; count of bases not matched to a gene: 11. The CDR3 is 20 residues long. Full variable domain (remainder filled in from reference TRBV7-6 and TRBJ2-1): GAGVSQSPRYKVTKRGQDVALRCDPISGHVSLYWYRQALGQGPEFLTYFNYEAQQDKSGLPNDRFSAERPEGSISTLTIQRTEQRDSAMYRCASSLRRKGTSGNSYNEQFFGPGTRLTVL.

This clonotype was counted many times. The chain recombines TRBV6-5 with TRBJ2-2; a possible D gene is TRBD2 (5 bases). The CDR3 loop spans 16 amino acids. V was trimmed by 0 bases and J by 3 bases, leaving 11 bases between them. CDR1 is MNHEY and CDR2 is SVGAGI in the germline V gene. The CDR3 coding sequence is TGTGCCAGCAGTTACTCCATCGGACTTTACACCGGGGAGCTGTTTTTT. It yields the protein CASSYSIGLYTGELFF.

The J gene is TRBJ2-1, the V gene TRBV13, with TRBD2 matching 11 bases. The V segment lost 1 base and the J segment 2 bases; nucleotides outside the gene matches: 1. The CDR3 contains 16 residues. Looked up from germline, CDR1 is PRHDT and CDR2 is FYEKMQ (reference sequence). The DNA for the CDR3 is TGTGCCAGCAGCTTAGTAGCGGGAGGGCCCTACAATGAGCAGTTCTTC. It translates to CASSLVAGGPYNEQFF.

This clonotype showed up many times. The chain recombines TRBV7-4 with TRBJ2-5; 11 positions match TRBD2. The CDR3 totals 16 residues. Per the germline V gene, CDR1 is SGHVT and CDR2 is SQSDAQ. Trimming at V came to 2 bases and at J to 2 bases, leaving 4 bases not matched to a gene. In nucleotides, the CDR3 is TGTGCCAGCAGCTTATGGACTAGCGGGTTACAAGAGACCCAGTACTTC. Its protein is CASSLWTSGLQETQYF. Drawing the rest from reference TRBV7-4 and TRBJ2-5, the complete variable domain is GAGVSQSPRYKVAKRGRDVALRCDSISGHVTLYWYRQTLGQGSEVLTYSQSDAQRDKSGRPSGRFSAERPERSVSTLKIQRTEQGDSAVYLCASSLWTSGLQETQYFGPGTRLLVL.

This clonotype has at least ten counts. The chain joins TRBV10-3 to TRBJ2-3; TRBD2 might be the D (5 bases). CDR1 is ENHRY and CDR2 is SYGVKD in the germline V gene. V shed 11 bases and J shed 6 bases, with 12 bases lying between them. The CDR3 runs to 11 residues. In DNA form, the CDR3 reads TGTGCCGCCCTAGCCGCGGATACGCAGTATTTT. This gives the protein CAALAADTQYF.